The source of this T cell receptor (beta chain) is a study of shared clonotypes between healthy human individuals. The V and J ends lost 8 bases and 6 bases, in that order; junction bases with no gene match: 7. Germline-derived CDR1 and CDR2 are MDHEN and SYDVKM. The CDR3 length is 12 residues. Assay: immunoSEQ multiplex PCR; the TCRdb copy retains only in-frame clones and omits some. The sample has millions of clones; 80% to 95% are singletons. Whole-study results and caveats: The low donor count limited represented genetic and exposure-history diversity. Across subsets, estimated richness was generally greater for naive than for memory populations. The study found 4.5% to 6% of naive CD4 clonotypes shared across a handful of donors.

This clone appeared once. As yet, its antigen is unknown. CD4+ cells yielded CD45RA+ naive and CD45RA-negative memory subsets. Sequenced sample: naive CD4+ T cells from PBMCs. Noted subset: CD45RA+ positively selected. The chain is built from TRBV28 and TRBJ2-7; the match to TRBD1 covers 7 bases. The source is a man aged 18 to 35 in good health. Some clones in this sample may be carry-over from other donors' samples. The CDR3 sequence is CASQTGVVEQYF. Here the CDR3 DNA reads TGTGCCAGCCAAACAGGGGTGGTCGAGCAGTACTTC.